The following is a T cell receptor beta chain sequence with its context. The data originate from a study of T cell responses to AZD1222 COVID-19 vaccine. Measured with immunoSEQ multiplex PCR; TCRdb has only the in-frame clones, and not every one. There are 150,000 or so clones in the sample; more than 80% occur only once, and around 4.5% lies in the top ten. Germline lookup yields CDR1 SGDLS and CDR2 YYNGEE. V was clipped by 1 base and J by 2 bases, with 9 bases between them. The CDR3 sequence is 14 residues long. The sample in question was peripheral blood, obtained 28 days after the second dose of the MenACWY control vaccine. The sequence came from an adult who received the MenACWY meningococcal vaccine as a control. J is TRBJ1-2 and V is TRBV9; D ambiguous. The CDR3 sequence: CASSVLSGNYGYTF. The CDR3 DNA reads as TGTGCCAGCAGCGTATTAAGTGGGAACTATGGCTACACCTTC.